The T cell receptor beta chain described here comes from a study of multiple sclerosis patients with progressive multifocal leukoencephalopathy (dated by TCRdb to about 2019). Turning to the overall study: The study examined peripheral T and B cells of MS patients who developed PML (4 under natalizumab, 1 after alemtuzumab) and treated patients who did not. Longitudinal follow-up was performed in two natalizumab-treated patients who later developed PML, from before therapy through 6 and 12 months to PML onset. The study aimed to detect JC virus-specific or public T-cell expansions arising at the time of PML onset.

This sample's time point label indicates: 5 to 6 months of natalizumab therapy. The treatment or condition tag for this specimen amounts to: on natalizumab therapy at sampling. Interferon beta had previously been received by all listed patients, and all PML patients were female. Blood samples for T1 were taken at 6 months of natalizumab therapy, and blood samples for T2 were taken at 12 months of natalizumab therapy. Ficoll-Hypaque density gradient centrifugation was used to isolate peripheral blood mononuclear cells. This clone was observed a single time. Its cognate antigen has yet to be identified. There are no base qualities to consult, and no much larger clone falls within one base. Findings and caveats that apply to the study as a whole: When PML developed, neither common TRBV or TRBJ gene usage nor preferential TRBV-TRBJ pairings were detected. With only a small, descriptive cohort, it remained unclear whether the findings reflect JC virus infection or general immunocompromise. In most PML patients, lower normalized Shannon entropy suggested less diverse TRB repertoires, while the natalizumab-treated controls had values close to 1. Only PML patients had TRB clones above 0.5% frequency, but the clones expanded at PML onset were already present before and during natalizumab therapy. Analysis was restricted to peripheral blood, although for natalizumab-associated PML, cerebrospinal fluid or brain lymphocytes might be more informative.

Library prep was done by the immunoSEQ multiplex PCR assay. Synthetic inline TR CDR3 controls covering all V-J pairings were spiked into each PCR so that template counts could be estimated and amplification bias removed. Reads were processed so that amplification and sequencing bias were reduced, and quantification was performed against synthetic TR CDR3 analogs. Under the source paper's analysis protocol: In ImmunoSEQ Analyzer, raw data were processed so that out-of-frame sequences and CDR3s with stop codons were removed, with gene names following IMGT nomenclature. Normalized Shannon entropy, defined as 1 minus Pielou's evenness, served as the summary measure of repertoire diversity. TRB sequences were considered identical only when V gene, J gene and CDR3 were shared. Public PML clonotypes were CDR3s found in two or more PML-onset samples but not found earlier, in controls, or in public databases. Position-by-position CDR3 amino acid composition was analyzed in Skylign with the observed count method. Here the immuneACCESS table is served through TCRdb, limited to in-frame sequences with V and J called. Missing clones are a known gap in these copies; in checked studies unresolved V genes cover under half, and the rest lacks a known reason. V, J and clone size derive from that table, while D and trimming were established from the DNA sequence. For this sample there are tens of thousands of clones; under 90% appear just once. About 1.6% of the sample rests with the top ten.

The CDR3, from cysteine to phenylalanine, totals 15 residues. Only the CDR3 portion is preserved as DNA: 45 bases, with reading frame beginning at the first base. At the junction V is shortened by 0 bases and J by 2 bases, with 11 bases in between. Based on the germline V gene, the CDR1 and CDR2 sequences are LGHNA and YSLEER. The V gene is TRBV4-3 and the J gene is TRBJ2-7; the best D guess is TRBD2, with 5 bases matching. This clonotype was obtained from a human donor with multiple sclerosis. The specimen comprised PBMCs, sampled from a patient treated with natalizumab. Read as DNA, the sequence is TGCGCCAGCAGCCAAGACCGCGGAGGAGCCTACGAGCAGTACTTC. It translates to CASSQDRGGAYEQYF.